This T cell receptor (beta chain) was recorded in a study of T cell changes during pregnancy in multiple sclerosis. This CDR3 is built from 11 residues. The V end was cut by 4 bases, the J end by 16 bases, with 12 bases between. Germline CDR1 SGHNT, CDR2 YYREEE (reference sequence). Repertoires were generated with immunoSEQ multiplex PCR, while TCRdb's copy carries only in-frame clones and drops some. The data hold approximately 41,000 clones, with roughly 90% observed a single time. This sample comprised CD4+ T cells from peripheral blood mononuclear cells, obtained in the first trimester of pregnancy. The clonotype comes from a female donor with multiple sclerosis, enrolled in a pregnancy study. The chain has TRBV5-4 and TRBJ2-6; D perhaps matches TRBD2 (6 bases). This CDR3 is CASSSGPPLTF. CDR3 in DNA: TGTGCCAGCAGCAGCGGGCCGCCTCTGACTTTC.